This entry features one TCR beta chain sequence. The antigen is unknown. Germline trimming cut 1 base from V and 12 bases from J; bases unmatched to any gene: 16. The CDR3 runs to 17 residues. Germline V gene lookup returns CDR1 MNHEY and CDR2 SVGAGI. It was with a sample-barcoded 5' primer and a J-beta primer mix that a second PCR of roughly 7 to 12 cycles was run. TCRdb re-called the 5' RACE reads through MiXCR, storing one row per CDR3 protein. The data show about 730,000 distinct CDR3 sequences, roughly 41% seen once. Investigators took approximately 10 milliliters of peripheral blood from every donor. Every sample yielded at least 6 million isolated PBMCs. This entry belongs to a study of blood T cells in healthy people across ages. Overall study context: Capture via template switching afforded approximately one barcoded beta molecule per two T cells.

Study results and caveats: No conclusive comparison of naive versus antigen-experienced cells was possible with unsorted PBMCs.

The sequenced sample was blood. The chain combines TRBV6-5 with TRBJ2-1; 9 bases align to TRBD2. The origin of this receptor is a woman aged 60-75 years in good health. CDR3 nucleotide sequence: TGTGCCAGCAGTTACTTCTCGACCGGGACTAGCCTTCGAGGGCAGTTCTTC. Amino acid sequence: CASSYFSTGTSLRGQFF.